These T cell receptor beta chains were read from a single sample in a study of cytomegalovirus exposure and HLA in healthy donors. Method: immunoSEQ multiplex PCR; TCRdb's copy keeps in-frame clones and lacks some. The sample contains more than 120,000 clones, about 87% of which appear only once. The sequenced sample was PBMCs. These receptors came from a man younger than 30 in good health and CMV-seropositive. Both conserved end residues are part of each CDR3. Fields, in order: J gene, V gene, CDR3 length, clone size, CDR3 protein. The size of a clone is reported for some rows only, either as once, few or many, or as a class for expanded clones.

J: TRBJ1-6; V: TRBV30; length: 16; size: NA; CDR3: CAWYPTGRGQYSPLHF
J: TRBJ2-5; V: TRBV28; length: 15; size: once; CDR3: CASSSPGEGVETQYF
J: TRBJ1-2; V: TRBV9; length: 13; size: NA; CDR3: CASSVGRGYGYTF
J: TRBJ2-1; V: TRBV5-1; length: 20; size: NA; CDR3: CASSPKKLNRGWGPDNEQFF
J: TRBJ2-5; V: TRBV10-1; length: 15; size: NA; CDR3: CASSKLAGRQETQYF
J: TRBJ1-1; V: TRBV2; length: 13; size: NA; CDR3: CASTGDRGGEAFF
J: TRBJ2-7; V: TRBV7-2; length: 15; size: once; CDR3: CASSLMGGSIAEQYF
J: TRBJ2-7; V: TRBV7-9; length: 16; size: NA; CDR3: CASSLSPSGDIGEQYF
J: TRBJ2-6; V: TRBV6-4; length: 16; size: NA; CDR3: CASSDGHHSGANVLTF
J: TRBJ1-3; V: TRBV6-5; length: 14; size: NA; CDR3: CASSLRVSGNTIYF
J: TRBJ2-7; V: TRBV2; length: 14; size: NA; CDR3: CASKGDWRGYEQYF
J: TRBJ1-2; V: TRBV4-1; length: 17; size: NA; CDR3: CASSQEPKISVNYGYTF
J: TRBJ2-7; V: TRBV10-2; length: 15; size: once; CDR3: CASRDLATGSYEQYF
J: TRBJ1-2; V: TRBV6-7; length: 14; size: NA; CDR3: CASSYSNRLTGYTF
J: TRBJ1-6; V: TRBV6-6; length: 16; size: once; CDR3: CASKSNLGGDNSPLHF
J: TRBJ2-7; V: TRBV11-1; length: 18; size: NA; CDR3: CASSLALGTSGKSYEQYF
J: TRBJ1-1; V: TRBV25-1; length: 16; size: NA; CDR3: CASSTPGQGRGTEAFF
J: TRBJ1-2; V: TRBV2; length: 18; size: NA; CDR3: CASSTTGKGAAGDYGYTF
J: TRBJ2-2; V: TRBV7-8; length: 14; size: NA; CDR3: CASFVARETGELFF
J: TRBJ2-7; V: TRBV11-3; length: 17; size: NA; CDR3: CASSPRGGREASYEQYF
J: TRBJ2-5; V: TRBV7-3; length: 17; size: NA; CDR3: CASSSVGGRAGLETQYF
J: TRBJ2-2; V: TRBV9; length: 16; size: NA; CDR3: CASSVGGFRSTGELFF
J: TRBJ2-1; V: TRBV11-3; length: 17; size: NA; CDR3: CASSLTFEVSSYNEQFF
J: TRBJ1-1; V: TRBV5-4; length: 15; size: NA; CDR3: CASSFPDRPNTEAFF
J: TRBJ1-1; V: TRBV7-2; length: 13; size: NA; CDR3: CASSLSSRTEAFF
J: TRBJ1-1; V: TRBV20-1; length: 11; size: few; CDR3: CSAPVNTEAFF